This TCR beta chain was recorded in a study of blood T cell repertoires in COVID-19 (dated by TCRdb to the early 2020s). Notes on the research overall: Samples covering the acute and convalescent phases of COVID-19 were provided by collaborators in the United States, Italy and Spain. The material from the prospective study consisted of cDNA or gDNA derived from T cells, B-cell-depleted T cells, or PBMCs. The dataset comprised deeply sampled blood TCRbeta repertoires from subjects exposed to, actively infected with, or recovered from COVID-19. A freely available public database, intended as a resource for researchers studying the immune response to SARS-CoV-2, is where the repertoires were released. Samples came from the ongoing ImmuneRACE study (first 160 participants) plus 1,254 subjects from 6 global collaborators. Nearly every sample came with metadata listing a de-identified subject ID, COVID-19 status, age in years and sex. HLA class I and class II types, where available, came from metadata supplied by the sample provider rather than from assay-based typing. The research as a whole found: How much clinical and demographic metadata was included differed by source and by participant, and the metadata was provided uncurated.

Whole blood was collected in K2EDTA tubes by collaborating institutions according to the institutions' own protocols. For TCRbeta analysis, collaborator samples were shipped as frozen whole blood, as isolated PBMCs, or as DNA extracted from either sample type. The immunoSEQ Assay, a bias-controlled multiplex PCR, was used to amplify TCRbeta CDR3 regions from genomic DNA. In the authors' own workflow: Nucleated cell counts per sample were estimated from amplification of reference gene primers within the assay. Sequence reads were collapsed and filtered to measure the absolute abundance of every unique TCRbeta CDR3 rearrangement. For each sample, productive Simpson clonality was calculated as the square root of Simpson's diversity index over productive rearrangements. Here the immuneACCESS table is served through TCRdb, limited to in-frame sequences with V and J called. Missing clones are a known gap in these copies; in checked studies unresolved V genes cover under half, and the rest lacks a known reason. From that table come the V and J calls and clone size; the DNA was used to work out D and trimming. This sample comprises about 140,000 clones, around 89% of them detected only once. The top ten clonotypes cover around 26% of the sample.

To note about this clone: This receptor's antigen is unknown. No quality values exist for individual bases; no much larger clone is one base distant.

From the cysteine through the phenylalanine, the CDR3 covers 16 amino acids. This entry keeps only the CDR3 DNA: 48 bases, framed from base 1. Relative to germline, V is 5 bases shorter and J is 3 bases shorter, with 20 bases between their ends. The germline V gene specifies MNHEY as CDR1 and SVGEGT as CDR2. Sequenced material: peripheral blood. The sequence was collected from a human donor in a cohort sampled during active COVID-19. This chain joins TRBV6-2 or TRBV6-3 to TRBJ2-7; TRBD2 is possibly the D segment (5 matching bases). The DNA is as follows: TGTGCCAGCAGTGACCATAGTGCGAGACTACTCTACGAGCAGTACTTC. This is translated as CASSDHSARLLYEQYF.